The 2 T cell receptor beta chains presented below share a single source sample, sequenced in a study of blood T cell repertoires in COVID-19. Measured with immunoSEQ multiplex PCR; TCRdb has only the in-frame clones, and not every one. Among about 100,000 clones, about 86% were seen once, and the ten largest hold about 7%. Sequencing was performed on peripheral blood. Receptor source: a man between 60 and 75 years old with acute or convalescent COVID-19.

V is TRBV30 and J is TRBJ2-2, with D possibly being TRBD1 (5 bases). The length of the CDR3 is 16 residues. V gave up 0 bases and J gave up 4 bases, with 15 bases separating them. The germline CDR1 and CDR2 sequences are GTSNPN and SVGIG (reference sequence). CDR3 sequence reads: CAWSVLGQGVTGELFF. As DNA, the CDR3 is TGTGCCTGGAGTGTACTGGGGCAGGGTGTCACCGGGGAGCTGTTTTTT.

In its sample, this clone was seen once. The genes are TRBV6-2 or TRBV6-3 and TRBJ2-7; 12 bases line up with TRBD2. Germline V gene lookup returns CDR1 MNHEY and CDR2 SVGEGT. With V trimmed by 5 bases and J by 12 bases, 2 bases remained unmatched. There are 11 residues in the CDR3. CDR3 DNA: TGTGCCAGCAGTGAGACTAGCGGGAGGTACTTC. It is translated as CASSETSGRYF.